A selection of T cell receptor beta chains follows, all from one sample in a study of beta chain features in type 1 diabetes. Some clones are missing from TCRdb's copy, which holds only in-frame ones; the method was immunoSEQ multiplex PCR. The sample records 250,000 or so clones, about 25% being singletons. The sequenced sample consisted of central memory CD4+ T cells from blood. The origin of the receptors is a man aged 30-40 years in good health. Each CDR3 is given with its conserved first and last residue. The order of the fields is V gene, clone size, J gene, D gene, CDR3 DNA, CDR3 protein. D genes are given only for firm matches. Not all rows give a size; the values are once, few, many and, for expanded clones, a class.

TRBV30,few,TRBJ2-2,NA,TGTGCCTGGAGTGTTCCGGCGAACACCGGGGAGCTGTTTTTT,CAWSVPANTGELFF
TRBV7-2,many,TRBJ2-5,NA,TGTGCCAGCACCCGCCATGCGGACCAAGAGACCCAGTACTTC,CASTRHADQETQYF
TRBV30,NA,TRBJ1-6,TRBD1,TGTGCCTGGAGGGGACAGAGCGATAATTCACCCCTCCACTTT,CAWRGQSDNSPLHF
TRBV30,few,TRBJ1-2,NA,TGTGCCTGGAGTGAACTCCATGGCTACACCTTC,CAWSELHGYTF
TRBV6-5,many,TRBJ1-1,TRBD1,TGTGCCAGCAGAATCACAGGGGCGTGGAACACTGAAGCTTTCTTT,CASRITGAWNTEAFF
TRBV20-1,few,TRBJ2-5,NA,TGCAGTGTGGGGGTCCAAGAGACCCAGTACTTC,CSVGVQETQYF
TRBV29-1,many,TRBJ2-1,NA,TGCAGCGTTTCCGGCGACAGCTCCTACAATGAGCAGTTCTTC,CSVSGDSSYNEQFF
TRBV30,few,TRBJ2-7,NA,TGTGCCTGGACTTACGGGAGTAACTACGAGCAGTACTTC,CAWTYGSNYEQYF
TRBV6-5,NA,TRBJ2-7,TRBD1,TGTGCCAGCAGTTACCTCGGATGGATGGACAGGAACGAGCAGTACTTC,CASSYLGWMDRNEQYF
TRBV27,NA,TRBJ1-1,NA,TGTGCCAGCAGTCCCTTGGAAGAGAACACTGAAGCTTTCTTT,CASSPLEENTEAFF
TRBV4-2,NA,TRBJ2-7,TRBD2,TGTGCCAGCAGCGAGACTAGCGGCTACGAGCAGTACTTC,CASSETSGYEQYF
TRBV30,NA,TRBJ2-7,TRBD1,TGTGCCTGCCCCAGGCAGGGGGCGGAGAGCGAGCAGTACTTC,CACPRQGAESEQYF
TRBV29-1,few,TRBJ2-3,NA,TGCAGCGTGCTTTTCGGCGGGGTCGCAGATACGCAGTATTTT,CSVLFGGVADTQYF
TRBV6-1,few,TRBJ2-2,NA,TGTGCCAGCAGGGAAGGGACGGCGAACACCGGGGAGCTGTTTTTT,CASREGTANTGELFF
TRBV7-2,NA,TRBJ2-5,NA,TGTGCCAGCAGCTTAGCGGTCTCACAAGAGACCCAGTACTTC,CASSLAVSQETQYF
TRBV4-1,few,TRBJ2-4,TRBD1,TGCGCCAGCAGCCAAGTTGGGACAGGGAAAAACATTCAGTACTTC,CASSQVGTGKNIQYF
TRBV10-3,NA,TRBJ2-7,NA,TGTGCCATCAGCGCTAGTAGTAACTACGAGCAGTACTTC,CAISASSNYEQYF
TRBV4-3,many,TRBJ2-4,TRBD2,TGCGCCAGCAGCAAACTAGCGGGAGGAAACATTCAGTACTTC,CASSKLAGGNIQYF
TRBV7-9,few,TRBJ2-3,NA,TGTGCCAGCAGCTTAAGCAGCGGGTCCACAGATACGCAGTATTTT,CASSLSSGSTDTQYF
TRBV7-6,NA,TRBJ2-5,NA,TGTGCCAGCAGCTTAGCCGAGCTGGGTGGAGAGACCCAGTACTTC,CASSLAELGGETQYF
TRBV4-3,few,TRBJ2-7,TRBD2,TGCGCCAGCAGCCAAGGACTAGCGGATTACGAGCAGTACTTC,CASSQGLADYEQYF
TRBV14,NA,TRBJ2-2,NA,TGTGCCAGCAGCTTTACGGCGAACACCGGGGAGCTGTTTTTT,CASSFTANTGELFF
TRBV5-1,NA,TRBJ2-5,TRBD2,TGCGCCAGCAGCCCCGGGGGGGCTCAAGAGACCCAGTACTTC,CASSPGGAQETQYF
TRBV11-2,NA,TRBJ2-5,NA,TGTGCCAGCAGCGAGAATGTGGGGTACCAAGAGACCCAGTACTTC,CASSENVGYQETQYF
TRBV7-2,NA,TRBJ2-1,NA,TGTGCCAGCAGCAATAGTTTATTCTCCTACAATGAGCAGTTCTTC,CASSNSLFSYNEQFF
TRBV5-1,NA,TRBJ2-5,NA,TGCGCCAGCAGGAATTGGGAGACCCAGTACTTC,CASRNWETQYF
TRBV2,few,TRBJ2-1,NA,TGTGCCAGCAGTGAGACAGACTTTTACAATGAGCAGTTCTTC,CASSETDFYNEQFF
TRBV18,NA,TRBJ2-5,TRBD1,TGTGCCAGCTCACCTCCACAGGGGGCTCAAGAGACCCAGTACTTC,CASSPPQGAQETQYF
TRBV18,NA,TRBJ1-1,TRBD1,TGTGCCAGCGACCAGGGGACAGGTGAAGCTTTCTTT,CASDQGTGEAFF
TRBV6-5,few,TRBJ2-7,NA,TGTGCCAGCAGTATGGGGACGGGGACCTACGAGCAGTACTTC,CASSMGTGTYEQYF
TRBV7-6,NA,TRBJ2-1,NA,TGTGCCAGCAGCTTATCTCCGTACTCCTACAATGAGCAGTTCTTC,CASSLSPYSYNEQFF
TRBV7-2,NA,TRBJ2-1,NA,TGTGCCAGCAGCTATGCTAGCGAGAATTACAATGAGCAGTTCTTC,CASSYASENYNEQFF
TRBV28,few,TRBJ2-5,NA,TGTGCCAGCGCGGGACACGAGGGGCTGGGACAAGAGACCCAGTACTTC,CASAGHEGLGQETQYF
TRBV25-1,few,TRBJ1-1,NA,TGTGCCAGCAGTGAATTGGGAGCGCAGATTGAAGCTTTCTTT,CASSELGAQIEAFF
TRBV5-1,few,TRBJ1-1,NA,TGCGCCAGCAGCTTGGCTACAGCGAACACTGAAGCTTTCTTT,CASSLATANTEAFF
TRBV5-4,NA,TRBJ2-2,NA,TGTGCCAGCAGTAGGGACTTCACCGGGGAGCTGTTTTTT,CASSRDFTGELFF
TRBV25-1,NA,TRBJ2-1,NA,TGTGCCAGCAGTGTGGACCCCGGGAACAATGAGCAGTTCTTC,CASSVDPGNNEQFF
TRBV23-1,NA,TRBJ1-3,NA,TGCGCCAGCAGTCACTTACTCTTGGACAGCGGAAACACCATATATTTT,CASSHLLLDSGNTIYF
TRBV6-5,NA,TRBJ1-1,TRBD1,TGTGCCAGCAGTTACACAGGGGCGACTGAAGCTTTCTTT,CASSYTGATEAFF
TRBV30,NA,TRBJ1-2,NA,TGTGCCTGGATGGTTGAAGCTAACTATGGCTACACCTTC,CAWMVEANYGYTF
TRBV5-8,NA,TRBJ2-5,TRBD2,TGTGCCAGCAACCTAGCGGGGCTGTACCAAGAGACCCAGTACTTC,CASNLAGLYQETQYF
TRBV30,NA,TRBJ1-6,NA,TGTGCCTGGAGCCGGGACCACAACTCACCCCTCCACTTT,CAWSRDHNSPLHF
TRBV19,NA,TRBJ2-2,NA,TGTGCCAGTAGTATCCGCGGCAGGAACACCGGGGAGCTGTTTTTT,CASSIRGRNTGELFF
TRBV14,many,TRBJ1-2,NA,TGTGCCAGCAGTCAACGAACGTATGGCTACACCTTC,CASSQRTYGYTF
TRBV7-2,NA,TRBJ2-2,TRBD2,TGTGCCAGCAGCCCGCGGGGGGGCCGGACCGGGGAGCTGTTTTTT,CASSPRGGRTGELFF
TRBV15,NA,TRBJ1-2,TRBD1,TGTGCCACCAGCAGTGGGACAGGGGGCAACTATGGCTACACCTTC,CATSSGTGGNYGYTF
TRBV19,NA,TRBJ2-7,TRBD2,TGTGCCAGTAGTCCATCGGGACTAGCGGGCACCTACGAGCAGTACTTC,CASSPSGLAGTYEQYF